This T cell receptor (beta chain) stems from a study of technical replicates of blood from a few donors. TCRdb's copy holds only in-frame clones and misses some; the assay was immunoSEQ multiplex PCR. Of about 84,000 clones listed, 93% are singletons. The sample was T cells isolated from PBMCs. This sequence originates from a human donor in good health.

The CDR3 region is CASSYTPGQGDAPTGEQYF. The CDR3 nucleotides are TGTGCCAGCAGTTACACTCCGGGACAGGGGGACGCCCCTACCGGGGAGCAGTACTTC. The chain recombines TRBV28 with TRBJ2-7; TRBD1 matches at 11 bases. V was pared by 4 bases and J by 7 bases, with 21 bases of the junction left unmatched. CDR1 and CDR2 from the germline V gene are MDHEN and SYDVKM. The CDR3 runs to 19 residues. Together with reference TRBV28 and TRBJ2-7, the CDR3 gives the full variable domain: DVKVTQSSRYLVKRTGEKVFLECVQDMDHENMFWYRQDPGLGLRLIYFSYDVKMKEKGDIPEGYSVSREKKERFSLILESASTNQTSMYLCASSYTPGQGDAPTGEQYFGPGTRLTVT.